These 12 T cell receptor beta chains were sequenced from one sample in a study of blood T cell repertoires in COVID-19. The repertoire was sequenced with immunoSEQ multiplex PCR; TCRdb's copy has only in-frame clones and lacks some. The top ten clones hold about 2.1% of a sample with hundreds of thousands of clones, around nine tenths of them seen once. Sequencing was done on a sample of peripheral blood. The source is a woman aged 40 to 50 who had recovered from COVID-19.

The chain is built from TRBV4-2 and TRBJ1-4, with 8 bases identical to TRBD1. J was trimmed by 7 bases and V by 2 bases; bases with no gene match: 6. The CDR3 contains 15 residues. Germline-derived CDR1 and CDR2 are LGHNA and YNFKEQ. The CDR3 DNA is TGTGCCAGCAGCCAATCCGACAGGGGAGGTGAAAAACTGTTTTTT. Protein sequence: CASSQSDRGGEKLFF.

V is TRBV14 and J is TRBJ2-3; D ambiguous. The length of the CDR3 is 14 residues. CDR1 SGHDN and CDR2 FVKESK come from the germline V gene. V lost 2 bases and J 4 bases, leaving 10 bases between the germline ends. The CDR3 sequence: CASSQFQVSDTQYF. In DNA form, the CDR3 reads TGTGCCAGCAGCCAATTCCAGGTGTCAGATACGCAGTATTTT.

This clone came up once. The chain recombines TRBV5-8 with TRBJ2-3, with a possible D match to TRBD2 (5 bases). The CDR3 length is 14 residues. V gave up 0 bases and J gave up 4 bases, with 9 bases separating them. Germline V gene sequence: CDR1 SGHTS, CDR2 YDEGEE. The CDR3 sequence is CASSLGLRADTQYF. In DNA, the CDR3 is TGTGCCAGCAGCTTGGGATTGAGGGCAGATACGCAGTATTTT.

The chain links TRBV6-2 or TRBV6-3 to TRBJ2-5; 8 bases line up with TRBD2. The CDR3 is 14 amino acids. V gave up 0 bases and J gave up 5 bases; unmatched junction bases: 2. Germline CDR1 MNHEY, CDR2 SVGEGT. CDR3 DNA: TGTGCCAGCAGTTACTCGTCGGGGGGGGAGACCCAGTACTTC. It translates to CASSYSSGGETQYF.

This clone was seen more than once but under ten times. The chain couples TRBV19 to TRBJ1-6; 11 bases map to TRBD1. J lost 7 bases, V lost 9 bases, and 11 bases had no gene match. Germline assignment: CDR1 LNHDA and CDR2 SQIVND (reference sequence). This CDR3 has 16 amino acids. CDR3 protein: CASPMGQGGHNSPLHF. Written as DNA, the CDR3 is TGTGCCAGCCCTATGGGACAGGGGGGACACAATTCACCCCTCCACTTT.

The gene calls are TRBV21-1 and TRBJ1-1; the table's TRBD1 call for D was not verified on the DNA. TRBV21-1 has pseudogene status. The length of the CDR3 is 19 residues. The DNA of the CDR3 is TGTGCCAGCGGCAAGGTTTGTAGCAGGGGGCTTTCGGAGGTCACTGAAGCTTTCTTT. Protein sequence: CASGKVCSRGLSEVTEAFF.

The CDR3 nucleotides read TGTGCCAGCAGCCAAATTACGCCGGGAAAGAGTGAAGCTTTCTTT. Translated, it gives CASSQITPGKSEAFF. The rearrangement uses TRBV14 and TRBJ1-1; no reliable D call. The CDR3 runs 15 residues. Trimming removed 2 bases at V and 7 bases at J, with 17 bases between. Per germline, CDR1 SGHDN and CDR2 FVKESK.

The chain combines TRBV28 with TRBJ1-2; 7 positions match TRBD1. This CDR3 is 15 amino acids long. CDR1 is MDHEN and CDR2 is SYDVKM in the germline V gene. J was trimmed by 4 bases and V by 3 bases; bases with no gene match: 8. The CDR3 spells CASSFGDRKFYGYTF. The CDR3 region has the DNA TGTGCCAGCAGTTTCGGGGACAGAAAATTCTATGGCTACACCTTC.

For the CDR3, the DNA is TGTGCCAGTAGTATAAAACAGGGCACCACACCGCACTCACCCCTCCACTTT. This encodes CASSIKQGTTPHSPLHF. The genes are TRBV19 and TRBJ1-6; maybe TRBD1 (6 bases). This CDR3 contains 17 residues. Trimming shortened V by 2 bases and J by 10 bases, and 21 bases separated the two germline ends. Per the germline V gene, CDR1 is LNHDA and CDR2 is SQIVND (reference sequence).

The V and J genes are TRBV29-1 and TRBJ2-5; no firm D call. Trimming cost V 1 base and J 0 bases, with 9 bases left between them. The CDR3 length is 14 residues. Per germline, CDR1 SQVTM and CDR2 ANQGSEA. CDR3 DNA: TGCAGCGTTGAAGGGGCAGCTTACCAAGAGACCCAGTACTTC. It is translated as CSVEGAAYQETQYF.

The gene calls are TRBV5-1 and TRBJ2-1, with D perhaps matching TRBD1 (6 bases). Trimming pared 6 bases from V and 3 bases from J, leaving 25 bases between. The CDR3 covers 18 residues. Per the germline V gene, CDR1 is SGHRS and CDR2 is YFSETQ. The CDR3 protein is CASTIGSLPPGDYNEQFF. DNA of the CDR3: TGCGCCAGCACCATAGGGTCCCTCCCGCCAGGGGACTACAATGAGCAGTTCTTC.

The chain has TRBV6-2 or TRBV6-3 and TRBJ2-7; D possibly corresponds to TRBD1 (6 bases). V was shortened by 4 bases and J by 3 bases, with 13 bases between the two germline ends. Germline-derived CDR1 and CDR2 are MNHEY and SVGEGT. The CDR3 runs to 14 residues. The CDR3: CASSSRGRGYEQYF. CDR3 nucleotides: TGTGCCAGCAGTTCCCGGGGCAGGGGCTACGAGCAGTACTTC.